One sample yielded the 23 T cell receptor beta chains listed below, sequenced in a study of T cell responses to AZD1222 COVID-19 vaccine. Only in-frame clones appear in the TCRdb table, and some are missing; sequencing was by immunoSEQ multiplex PCR. The sample records roughly 200,000 clones, 70% to 90% being singletons. Sequenced here: peripheral blood, sampled on day 0 of AZD1222 vaccination. All receptors come from an adult in good health.

The chain is built from TRBV11-3 and TRBJ1-2; D might be TRBD1 (6 bases). The CDR3 is 12 amino acids. The germline V and J ends were trimmed by 11 bases and 8 bases, with 18 bases remaining between them. Per the germline V gene, CDR1 is SGHNT and CDR2 is YENEEA. The CDR3 coding sequence is TGTGCCTCTCCGAGGGGGTTGGAAGGCTACACCTTC. This encodes CASPRGLEGYTF.

This chain connects TRBV19 to TRBJ2-7; 7 bases align to TRBD1. This CDR3 is 13 amino acids long. Trimming cost V 8 bases and J 6 bases; bases outside gene matches: 10. Germline V gives CDR1 LNHDA, CDR2 SQIVND (reference sequence). In DNA form, the CDR3 reads TGTGCCAGTCGGGACAGCCTCTCATCCGAGCAGTACTTC. This codes for CASRDSLSSEQYF.

The J gene is TRBJ1-2, the V gene TRBV7-2; maybe TRBD1 (5 bases). Trimming stripped 3 bases from V and 3 bases from J, with 8 bases between. CDR1 is SGHTA and CDR2 is FQGNSA in the germline V gene. The CDR3 covers 13 residues. The DNA for the CDR3 is TGTGCCAGCAGCTTGGGGCGGGACTATGGCTACACCTTC. It codes for CASSLGRDYGYTF. The whole variable domain, filled in from reference TRBV7-2 and TRBJ1-2, reads GAGVSQSPSNKVTEKGKDVELRCDPISGHTALYWYRQSLGQGLEFLIYFQGNSAPDKSGLPSDRFSAERTGGSVSTLTIQRTQQEDSAVYLCASSLGRDYGYTFGSGTRLTVV.

The rearrangement links TRBV5-8 to TRBJ2-3; D not certain. The V gene lost 1 base and the J gene lost 1 base, with 4 bases spanning the gap. The germline V gene has CDR1 SGHTS and CDR2 YDEGEE. This CDR3 is built from 13 residues. The CDR3 protein is CASSLLRTDTQYF. The CDR3 DNA is TGTGCCAGCAGCTTGTTACGCACAGATACGCAGTATTTT.

This clone has only one observation. The CDR3 loop is CASSESGEVGELFF. Here the CDR3 DNA reads TGCGCCAGCAGTGAGTCTGGCGAGGTCGGGGAGCTGTTTTTT. The chain joins TRBV10-1 to TRBJ2-2; D not resolved. This CDR3 comprises 14 residues. Looked up from germline, CDR1 is WNHNN and CDR2 is SYGVQD (reference sequence). V dropped 0 bases and J dropped 7 bases, with 9 bases sitting between them.

The V gene is TRBV5-1, the J gene TRBJ1-1; D not certain. CDR1 SGHRS and CDR2 YFSETQ come from the germline V gene. V lost 4 bases and J lost 2, with 12 bases in between. The length of the CDR3 is 14 residues. This CDR3 is CASSTRTFNTEAFF. CDR3 nucleotide sequence: TGCGCCAGCAGCACGAGGACGTTCAACACTGAAGCTTTCTTT.

This chain joins TRBV7-8 and TRBJ1-5; maybe TRBD1 (5 bases). V was shortened by 0 bases and J by 0 bases, with 12 bases between the two germline ends. Germline CDR1 SGHVS, CDR2 FQNEAQ. This CDR3 has 17 amino acids. CDR3 sequence (DNA): TGTGCCAGCAGCTTAGCCGGGGCGATGGGTAGCAATCAGCCCCAGCATTTT. It codes for CASSLAGAMGSNQPQHF.

This clone was observed a single time. The chain employs TRBV10-3 and TRBJ1-6; maybe TRBD1 (5 bases). Germline CDR1 reads ENHRY; CDR2 reads SYGVKD. Trimming removed 3 bases at V and 9 bases at J, with 15 bases between. This CDR3 region has 15 residues. The CDR3 protein is CAISEAQRGSSPLHF. The CDR3 nucleotides read TGTGCCATCAGTGAAGCGCAGAGGGGCTCTTCACCCCTCCACTTT.

The chain couples TRBV13 to TRBJ1-1; possible D gene TRBD1, 6 bases. There are 12 residues in the CDR3. CDR1 PRHDT and CDR2 FYEKMQ come from the germline V gene (reference sequence). Trimming left V 5 bases short and J 7 bases short, with 11 bases between. CDR3 residues: CASSPQGDEAFF. The DNA of the CDR3 is TGTGCCAGCAGCCCACAGGGAGATGAAGCTTTCTTT.

The chain carries TRBV5-4 and TRBJ1-3; possible D gene TRBD1, 6 bases. Between the trimmed V and J ends, which lost 0 bases and 2 bases, there was a span of 9 bases. The CDR3 is 15 amino acids. The germline CDR1 and CDR2 sequences are SGHNT and YYREEE (reference sequence). Written as DNA, the CDR3 is TGTGCCAGCAGCTTGGACAGGGTGACTGGAAACACCATATATTTT. Translated: CASSLDRVTGNTIYF. Combining the CDR3 with reference TRBV5-4 and TRBJ1-3 gives the whole variable domain ETGVTQSPTHLIKTRGQQVTLRCSSQSGHNTVSWYQQALGQGPQFIFQYYREEENGRGNFPPRFSGLQFPNYSSELNVNALELDDSALYLCASSLDRVTGNTIYFGEGSWLTVV.

The chain carries TRBV28 and TRBJ1-5; a possible D gene is TRBD1 (5 bases). Germline CDR1 MDHEN, CDR2 SYDVKM. Trimming took off 3 bases at V and 5 bases at J, with 14 bases between the two ends. There are 15 residues in the CDR3. The CDR3, as DNA: TGTGCCAGCAGTTTGTCGGGGCGGGTGTATCAGCCCCAGCATTTT. Residues: CASSLSGRVYQPQHF.

J is TRBJ1-2 and V is TRBV6-2 or TRBV6-3; D gene uncertain. This CDR3 contains 13 residues. The germline gives CDR1 MNHEY, CDR2 SVGEGT. Between the trimmed V and J ends, which lost 3 bases and 8 bases, there was a span of 13 bases. This CDR3 is CASSYSSLGGYTF. In DNA form, the CDR3 reads TGTGCCAGCAGTTATTCCTCCTTAGGGGGCTACACCTTC.

J is TRBJ2-1 and V is TRBV9, with D possibly TRBD2 on 6 matching bases. There are 17 residues in the CDR3. The germline V gene has CDR1 SGDLS and CDR2 YYNGEE. V was pared by 1 base and J by 1 base, with 15 bases between. The CDR3 region has the DNA TGTGCCAGCAGCGTATTGGCGGGGACCTTTTCCTACAATGAGCAGTTCTTC. Protein product: CASSVLAGTFSYNEQFF.

V gene TRBV4-3 combines with J gene TRBJ2-3; D not certain. Germline values: CDR1 LGHNA, CDR2 YSLEER. The CDR3 runs to 14 residues. The germline V and J ends were trimmed by 4 bases and 0 bases, with 8 bases remaining between them. Here the CDR3 reads CASSPAYSTDTQYF. CDR3 in DNA: TGCGCCAGCAGCCCGGCCTATAGCACAGATACGCAGTATTTT.

The CDR3 sequence is CASSFSPNTEAFF. In DNA, the CDR3 is TGTGCCAGCAGCTTTTCGCCGAACACTGAAGCTTTCTTT. The rearrangement joins TRBV5-4 to TRBJ1-1; D is unresolved. Trimming took 2 bases from V and 1 from J, leaving 6 bases between them. The CDR3 spans 13 residues. The V gene's germline CDR1 is SGHNT and CDR2 YYREEE (reference sequence).

The CDR3 DNA reads as TGTGCCAGCAGTGAACACTTGGCAGGGGGGAATTCACCCCTCCACTTT. Its translation is CASSEHLAGGNSPLHF. The genes are TRBV6-1 and TRBJ1-6; 7 positions agree with TRBD1. The V and J ends lost 2 bases and 7 bases, in that order; junction bases with no gene match: 8. The CDR3 has 16 amino acids. Germline V gene sequence: CDR1 MNHNS, CDR2 SASEGT.

This clone was detected only once. This sequence joins TRBV19 and TRBJ1-6; perhaps TRBD1 as D (5 bases). V lost 3 bases and J lost 7, with 10 bases in between. Germline assignment: CDR1 LNHDA and CDR2 SQIVND (reference sequence). This CDR3 is 14 amino acids long. This chain's CDR3 is CASSILTVNSPLHF. The DNA for the CDR3 is TGTGCCAGTAGTATTTTGACAGTAAATTCACCCCTCCACTTT. Together with reference TRBV19 and TRBJ1-6, the CDR3 gives the full variable domain: DGGITQSPKYLFRKEGQNVTLSCEQNLNHDAMYWYRQDPGQGLRLIYYSQIVNDFQKGDIAEGYSVSREKKESFPLTVTSAQKNPTAFYLCASSILTVNSPLHFGNGTRLTVT.

The gene calls are TRBV7-9 and TRBJ1-2, with D hard to call. Germline loops: CDR1 SEHNR, CDR2 FQNEAQ (reference sequence). Trimming pared 5 bases from V and 8 bases from J, leaving 15 bases between. The CDR3 has 13 residues. CDR3 residues: CASSRSQADGYTF. DNA of the CDR3: TGTGCCAGCAGCCGATCTCAAGCGGACGGCTACACCTTC. The full variable domain, its missing parts supplied by reference TRBV7-9 and TRBJ1-2, is DTGVSQNPRHKITKRGQNVTFRCDPISEHNRLYWYRQTLGQGPEFLTYFQNEAQLEKSRLLSDRFSAERPKGSFSTLEIQRTEQGDSAMYLCASSRSQADGYTFGSGTRLTVV.

The V call is TRBV28, the J call TRBJ2-7; unclear D gene. The CDR3 spans 13 residues. Trimming pared 5 bases from V and 7 bases from J, leaving 15 bases between. Germline CDR1 reads MDHEN; CDR2 reads SYDVKM. The CDR3 coding sequence is TGTGCCAGCAGTGGACGGGCCTACGGGGAGCAGTACTTC. Residues: CASSGRAYGEQYF.

About this clone: The identical CDR3 is also encoded by other nucleotide sequences in the sample. The rearrangement joins TRBV27 to TRBJ1-1; D remains unclear. The CDR3 spans 11 residues. Looked up from germline, CDR1 is MNHEY and CDR2 is SMNVEV (reference sequence). V lost 6 bases and J lost 5, with 7 bases in between. The CDR3 loop is CASRGYTEAFF. CDR3 DNA: TGTGCCAGCAGAGGATATACTGAAGCTTTCTTT.

The V and J genes are TRBV5-6 and TRBJ2-1; 9 bases agree with TRBD1. CDR3 size: 15 residues. From germline, CDR1 is SGHDT and CDR2 YYEEEE. Germline trimming cut 4 bases from V and 2 bases from J; bases unmatched to any gene: 4. The CDR3 DNA reads as TGTGCCAGCAGCCCACAGGGGGCGGCCTACAATGAGCAGTTCTTC. Translated: CASSPQGAAYNEQFF.

This sequence joins TRBV7-9 and TRBJ2-1; D is possibly TRBD2 (6 bases). Germline assignment: CDR1 SEHNR and CDR2 FQNEAQ (reference sequence). The CDR3 runs to 17 residues. V was shortened by 5 bases and J by 2 bases, with 19 bases between the two germline ends. CDR3 loop: CASSLQGERRAYNEQFF. As DNA, the CDR3 is TGTGCCAGCAGCCTGCAAGGGGAGCGGAGGGCCTACAATGAGCAGTTCTTC.

This clone has only one observation. The chain uses TRBV5-4 and TRBJ1-1; D is uncertain. Per the germline V gene, CDR1 is SGHNT and CDR2 is YYREEE (reference sequence). Trimming removed 0 bases from V and 1 base from J, with 7 bases in between. CDR3 length equals 14 residues. This CDR3 is CASSLGISNTEAFF. Written as DNA, the CDR3 is TGTGCCAGCAGCTTGGGCATTTCGAACACTGAAGCTTTCTTT. The full variable domain, in which reference TRBV5-4 and TRBJ1-1 provide the parts outside the CDR3, is ETGVTQSPTHLIKTRGQQVTLRCSSQSGHNTVSWYQQALGQGPQFIFQYYREEENGRGNFPPRFSGLQFPNYSSELNVNALELDDSALYLCASSLGISNTEAFFGQGTRLTVV.